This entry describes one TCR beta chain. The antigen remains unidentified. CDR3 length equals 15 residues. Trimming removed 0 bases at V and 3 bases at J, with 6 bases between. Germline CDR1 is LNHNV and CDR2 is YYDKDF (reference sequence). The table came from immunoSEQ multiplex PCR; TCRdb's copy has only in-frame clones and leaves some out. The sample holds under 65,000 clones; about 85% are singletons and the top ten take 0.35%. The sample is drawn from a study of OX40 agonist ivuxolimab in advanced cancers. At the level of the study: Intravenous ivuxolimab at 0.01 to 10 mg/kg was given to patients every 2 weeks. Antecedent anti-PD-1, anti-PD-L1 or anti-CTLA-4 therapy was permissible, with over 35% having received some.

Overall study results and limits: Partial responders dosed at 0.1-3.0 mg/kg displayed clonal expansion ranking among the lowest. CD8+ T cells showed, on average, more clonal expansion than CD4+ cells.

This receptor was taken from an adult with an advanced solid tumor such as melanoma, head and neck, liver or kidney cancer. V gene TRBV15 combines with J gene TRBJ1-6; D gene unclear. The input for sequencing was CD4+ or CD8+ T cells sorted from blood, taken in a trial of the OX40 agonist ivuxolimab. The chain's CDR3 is CATSRDRVYNSPLHF. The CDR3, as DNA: TGTGCCACCAGCAGAGATCGGGTCTATAATTCACCCCTCCACTTT.